The clone carrying this TCR beta chain was found once. Germline V gives CDR1 MDHEN, CDR2 SYDVKM. Trimming pared 6 bases from V and 4 bases from J, leaving 18 bases between. This CDR3 comprises 15 residues. This sample was included in a study of blood T cell repertoires in COVID-19. Across the study: PBMCs, B-cell-depleted T cells, or T cells were the source of the cDNA or gDNA that made up the material.

The assay was immunoSEQ multiplex PCR, and TCRdb's table has in-frame clones only and misses some. The sample includes fewer than 70,000 clones, around 84% of them seen just once. The origin of this receptor is a woman of 80 years or more with acute or convalescent COVID-19. The chain recombines TRBV28 with TRBJ1-1, with D tentatively TRBD1 (5 bases). Source material: peripheral blood. In DNA, the CDR3 is TGTGCCAGCAGCCCCCCGGGGGGGTTTAGCACTGAAGCTTTCTTT. This encodes CASSPPGGFSTEAFF.